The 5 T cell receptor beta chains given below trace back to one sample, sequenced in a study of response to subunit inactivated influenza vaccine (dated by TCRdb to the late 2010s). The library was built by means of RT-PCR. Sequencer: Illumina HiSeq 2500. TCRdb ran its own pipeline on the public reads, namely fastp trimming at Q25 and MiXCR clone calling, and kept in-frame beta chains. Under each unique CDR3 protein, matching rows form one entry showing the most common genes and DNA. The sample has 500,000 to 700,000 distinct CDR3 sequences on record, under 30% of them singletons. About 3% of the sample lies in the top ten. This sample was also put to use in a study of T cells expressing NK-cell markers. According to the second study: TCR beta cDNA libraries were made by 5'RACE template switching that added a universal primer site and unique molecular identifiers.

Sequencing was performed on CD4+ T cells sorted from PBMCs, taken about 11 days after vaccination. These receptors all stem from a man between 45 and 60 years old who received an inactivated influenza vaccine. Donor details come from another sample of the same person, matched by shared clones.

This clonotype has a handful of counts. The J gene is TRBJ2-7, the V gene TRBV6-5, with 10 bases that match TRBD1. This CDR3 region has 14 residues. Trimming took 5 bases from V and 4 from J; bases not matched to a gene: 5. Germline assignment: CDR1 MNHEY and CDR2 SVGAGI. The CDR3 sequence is CASSHPDRGYEQYF. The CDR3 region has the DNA TGTGCCAGCAGTCACCCGGACAGGGGGTACGAGCAGTACTTC.

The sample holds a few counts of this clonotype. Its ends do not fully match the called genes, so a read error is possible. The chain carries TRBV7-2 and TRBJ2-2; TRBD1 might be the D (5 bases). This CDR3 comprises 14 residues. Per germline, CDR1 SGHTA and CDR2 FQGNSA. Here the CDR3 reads CASTLSRAPGELFF. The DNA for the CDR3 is TGTGCCAGCACCTTATCCAGGGCCCCCGGGGAGCTGTTTTTT.

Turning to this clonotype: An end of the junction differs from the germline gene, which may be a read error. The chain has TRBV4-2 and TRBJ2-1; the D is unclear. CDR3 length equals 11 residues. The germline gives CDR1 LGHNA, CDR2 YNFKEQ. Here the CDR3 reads CASSQENEQFF. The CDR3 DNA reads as TGCGCCAGCAGCCAAGAGAATGAGCAGTTCTTC.

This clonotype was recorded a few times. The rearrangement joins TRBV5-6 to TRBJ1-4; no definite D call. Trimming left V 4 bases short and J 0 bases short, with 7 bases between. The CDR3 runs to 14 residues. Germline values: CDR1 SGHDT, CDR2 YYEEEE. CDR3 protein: CASSTGTTNEKLFF. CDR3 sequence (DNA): TGTGCCAGCAGCACCGGTACAACTAATGAAAAACTGTTTTTT.

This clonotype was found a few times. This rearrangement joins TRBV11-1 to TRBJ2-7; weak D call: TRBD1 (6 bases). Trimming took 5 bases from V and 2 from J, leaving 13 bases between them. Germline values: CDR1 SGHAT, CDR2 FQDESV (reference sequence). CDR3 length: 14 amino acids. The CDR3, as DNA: TGTGCCAGCAGCATACAGACAGGACCCTACGAGCAGTACTTC. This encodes CASSIQTGPYEQYF.